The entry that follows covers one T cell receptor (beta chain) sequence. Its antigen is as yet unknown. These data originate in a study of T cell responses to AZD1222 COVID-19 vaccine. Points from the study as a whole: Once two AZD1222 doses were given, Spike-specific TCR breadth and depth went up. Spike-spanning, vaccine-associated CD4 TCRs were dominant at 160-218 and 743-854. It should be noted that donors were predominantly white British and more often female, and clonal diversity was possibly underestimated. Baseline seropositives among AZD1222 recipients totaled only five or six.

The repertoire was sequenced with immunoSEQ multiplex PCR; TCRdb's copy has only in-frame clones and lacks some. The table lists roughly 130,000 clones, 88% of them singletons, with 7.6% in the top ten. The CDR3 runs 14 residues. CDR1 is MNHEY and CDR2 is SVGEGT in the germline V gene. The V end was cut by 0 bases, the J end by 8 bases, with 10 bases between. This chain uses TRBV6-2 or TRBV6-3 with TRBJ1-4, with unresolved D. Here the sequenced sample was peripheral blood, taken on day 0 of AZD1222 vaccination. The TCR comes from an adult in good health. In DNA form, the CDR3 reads TGTGCCAGCAGTTACTCTAGCAAAAGAGAAAAACTGTTTTTT. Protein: CASSYSSKREKLFF.